This TCR beta chain was observed in a study of T cell responses to AZD1222 COVID-19 vaccine. Study-level information: Second-dose intervals near 4 or 12 weeks were combined.

TCRdb's table, derived via immunoSEQ multiplex PCR, lists solely in-frame clones and lacks some. Among 150,000 or so clones listed, 85% to 95% were seen once. The study's findings and limits: Among the donors, most were white British and more were female, and clonal diversity was possibly underestimated. In all cases, repertoires were sampled only after the peak T cell response.

Per germline, CDR1 MDHEN and CDR2 SYDVKM. CDR3 length equals 18 residues. V lost 2 bases and J lost 4; bases outside the gene matches: 8. With regard to this clone: What it binds is unknown.

This chain joins TRBV28 and TRBJ2-3, with TRBD2 matching 14 bases. The receptor was isolated from an adult in good health. This material consisted of peripheral blood, taken on day 0 of AZD1222 vaccination. In nucleotides, the CDR3 is TGTGCCAGCAGTTTACCGGGACTAGCGGGAGTTTTGGCAGATACGCAGTATTTT. Translated, it gives CASSLPGLAGVLADTQYF.